Listed here is a single T cell receptor (beta chain). The antigen it recognizes is unknown. The sample holds no much larger clone one base away, and base qualities are not on file. To prepare the library, the immunoSEQ multiplex PCR assay was applied. To provide template for TCR sequencing, every sample had RNA extracted and reverse transcribed into cDNA. SuperScript III was used for first-strand cDNA synthesis, primed with a 2:1 mix of oligo-dT and random hexamers. A synthetic immune receptor repertoire was used to gauge amplification bias, and whatever bias remained was removed computationally. Per the original workflow: Raw reads were preprocessed for error removal, and CDR3 was defined according to IMGT conventions as running from the conserved cysteine to phenylalanine. Clonality was calculated as 1 minus Shannon entropy normalized by log2 of the number of productive unique TCRs. Whether scalp clones were CD4 or CD8 was inferred by matching scalp TCRbeta sequences against CD4 and CD8 repertoires sorted from blood. The immuneACCESS repertoire file appears here via TCRdb, limited to in-frame rearrangements. These files lack a portion of the clones; in checked studies, under half of the deficit traces to unresolved V genes, and the cause of the others is not known. V and J calls and clone size are copied from that table; D and trimming were computed from the DNA. This sample comprises about 210,000 clones, approximately 72% of them detected only once. The ten largest clones represent more than 1% of the sample.

This specimen belongs to a study of CD8+ T cells in alopecia areata (dated by TCRdb to the late 2010s). Regarding the complete study: The treated patients, all with moderate-to-severe alopecia areata, were enrolled in an open-label pilot trial of oral tofacitinib given at 5 to 10 mg twice daily. Tofacitinib was administered for 6 to 18 months, and 6 months of follow-up off drug were then conducted to assess delayed response and recurrence. For the treated patients, the SALT score, which quantifies what percentage of scalp surface area is affected, served as the measure of disease severity. To study T cell clonal expansion in alopecia areata, the researchers applied high-throughput TCRbeta sequencing to both the C3H/HeJ mouse model and human patients. On the human side, TCRbeta sequencing was run on scalp tissue and on sorted CD4+ and CD8+ peripheral blood T cells from healthy controls and from alopecia areata patients with either patchy or totalis/universalis disease. Biopsies were taken from tofacitinib-treated patients at baseline and again at 4 and 24 weeks into treatment, and several of those patients also had a later scalp biopsy. Scalp clonality was compared across normal scalp (n=4), patchy alopecia areata scalp (n=8), and alopecia totalis/universalis scalp (n=8). RNA was obtained with the PAXgene miRNA kit for fixed scalp, the miRNeasy kit for PBMCs, and the RNeasy kit for mouse skin. TCRbeta CDR3 regions were amplified by immunoSEQ multiplex PCR with 35 Vbeta forward and 13 Jbeta reverse primers.

As encoded in the germline V gene, CDR1 is KGHSH while CDR2 is LQKENI. From its cysteine to its phenylalanine, the CDR3 spans 18 amino acids. Here the CDR3 DNA is all that survives: 54 bases in frame from base 1. Unmatched junction bases come to 16, with V trimmed by 2 bases and J by 4 bases. The treatment or condition label here, explained by the study, means: oral pan-JAK inhibitor, 5-10 mg twice daily. Lesional scalp punch biopsies and peripheral blood were collected from alopecia areata patients. PBMCs were isolated by density centrifugation and stained for CD3, CD4 and CD8, after which CD4+ and CD8+ T cells were sorted on a FACSAria. Broad study findings and their caveats: Shared TCR sequences between patients were less evident than in mice, which may be partly attributable to HLA diversity in the patient population. Because the treated cohort was small and had only one nonresponder, larger studies are needed to examine links between baseline CD8+ expansion and response. Lesional scalp, especially in alopecia totalis/universalis, showed higher clonality and more expanded CD8+ clones than normal scalp, suggesting antigenic drive. Many expanded lesional clones were found to persist in scalp and blood during tofacitinib treatment, and relapse after treatment cessation may be partly explained by this persistence. Unlike mouse skin, where gammadelta T cells dominate, normal human skin contains resident alphabeta T cells that get sequenced too, which complicates analysis of the scalp TCR repertoire. Tofacitinib significantly decreased scalp clonality and the number of expanded CD8+ clones among the top 100 scalp clones.

The sample was CD4+ T cells sorted from blood, taken around week 42, from a patient treated with tofacitinib. The clonotype was recovered from a human donor with alopecia areata. The chain is encoded by TRBV18 joined to TRBJ1-2; 7 junctional bases match TRBD1. The nucleotide sequence reads as follows: TGTGCCAGCTCACCAAGTTTGGCCACACAGGGGCATTCCTATGGCTACACCTTC. It translates to CASSPSLATQGHSYGYTF.